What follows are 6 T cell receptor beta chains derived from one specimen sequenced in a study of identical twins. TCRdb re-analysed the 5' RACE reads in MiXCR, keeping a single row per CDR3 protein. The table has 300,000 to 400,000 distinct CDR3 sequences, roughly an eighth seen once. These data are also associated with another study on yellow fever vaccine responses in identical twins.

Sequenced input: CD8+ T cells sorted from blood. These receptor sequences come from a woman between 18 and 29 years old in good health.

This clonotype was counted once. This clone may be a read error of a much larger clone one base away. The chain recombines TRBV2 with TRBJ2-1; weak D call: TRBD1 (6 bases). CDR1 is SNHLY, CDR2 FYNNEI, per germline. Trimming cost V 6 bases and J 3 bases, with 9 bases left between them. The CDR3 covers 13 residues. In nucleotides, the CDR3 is TGTGCCAGCAGCGGGACACACTACAATGAGCAGTTCTTC. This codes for CASSGTHYNEQFF.

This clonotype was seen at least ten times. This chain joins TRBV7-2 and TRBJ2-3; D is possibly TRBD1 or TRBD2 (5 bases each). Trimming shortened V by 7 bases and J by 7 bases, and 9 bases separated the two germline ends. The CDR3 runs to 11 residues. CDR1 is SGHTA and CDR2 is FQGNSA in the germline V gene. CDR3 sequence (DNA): TGTGCCAGCACCCGGGACCATACGCAGTATTTT. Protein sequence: CASTRDHTQYF.

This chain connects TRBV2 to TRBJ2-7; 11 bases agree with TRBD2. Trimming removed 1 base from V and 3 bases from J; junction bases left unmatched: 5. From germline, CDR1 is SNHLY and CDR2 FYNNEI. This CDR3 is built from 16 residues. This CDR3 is CASSEGLAGMNYEQYF. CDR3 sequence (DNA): TGTGCCAGCAGTGAAGGACTAGCGGGAATGAACTACGAGCAGTACTTC.

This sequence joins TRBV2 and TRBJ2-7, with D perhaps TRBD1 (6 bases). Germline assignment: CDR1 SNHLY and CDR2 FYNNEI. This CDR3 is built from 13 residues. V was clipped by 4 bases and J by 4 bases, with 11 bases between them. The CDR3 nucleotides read TGTGCCAGCAGTGCCGGCAGGGGATACGAGCAGTACTTC. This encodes CASSAGRGYEQYF. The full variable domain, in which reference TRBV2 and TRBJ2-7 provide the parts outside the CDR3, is EPEVTQTPSHQVTQMGQEVILRCVPISNHLYFYWYRQILGQKVEFLVSFYNNEISEKSEIFDDQFSVERPDGSNFTLKIRSTKLEDSAMYFCASSAGRGYEQYFGPGTRLTVT.

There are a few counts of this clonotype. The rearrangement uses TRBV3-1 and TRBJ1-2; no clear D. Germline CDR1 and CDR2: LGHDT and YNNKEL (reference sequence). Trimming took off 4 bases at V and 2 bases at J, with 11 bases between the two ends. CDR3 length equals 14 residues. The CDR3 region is CASSRASVNYGYTF. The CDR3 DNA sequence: TGTGCCAGCAGCCGGGCCTCAGTGAACTATGGCTACACCTTC.

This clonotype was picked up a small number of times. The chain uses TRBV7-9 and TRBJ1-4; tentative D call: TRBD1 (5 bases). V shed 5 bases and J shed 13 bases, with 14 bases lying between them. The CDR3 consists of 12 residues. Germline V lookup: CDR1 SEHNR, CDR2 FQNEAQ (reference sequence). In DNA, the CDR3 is TGTGCCAGCAGCGGAGGGGACGATTCACTGTTTTTT. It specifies CASSGGDDSLFF.